These 14 T cell receptor beta chains were all obtained from the same sample, sequenced in a study of blood T cell repertoires in COVID-19. The data were produced by immunoSEQ multiplex PCR, yet TCRdb's version contains in-frame clones alone and is incomplete. The sample yields roughly 200,000 clones, about 78% seen once. Sequencing was done on a sample of peripheral blood. These receptors were obtained from a woman between 65 and 79 years old with acute or convalescent COVID-19.

This chain uses TRBV9 with TRBJ2-3; perhaps TRBD2 as D (6 bases). CDR1 and CDR2 (germline): SGDLS, YYNGEE. With 0 bases removed from V and 4 bases from J, the gap between germline ends came to 15 bases. The length of the CDR3 is 16 residues. CDR3 region: CASSVVGTSIPDTQYF. CDR3 coding DNA: TGTGCCAGCAGCGTAGTCGGGACTTCCATCCCAGATACGCAGTATTTT. The variable domain in full, with the rest retrieved from reference TRBV9 and TRBJ2-3, is DSGVTQTPKHLITATGQRVTLRCSPRSGDLSVYWYQQSLDQGLQFLIQYYNGEERAKGNILERFSAQQFPDLHSELNLSSLELGDSALYFCASSVVGTSIPDTQYFGPGTRLTVL.

This clone showed up just once. The chain couples TRBV18 to TRBJ2-5; TRBD2 matches at 7 bases. The J segment lost 4 bases and the V segment lost 3 bases, leaving 8 bases of the junction unmatched. CDR3 length: 15 amino acids. The germline gives CDR1 KGHSH, CDR2 LQKENI. In DNA form, the CDR3 reads TGTGCCAGCTCACCGGGAGGGACTTTAGGAGAGACCCAGTACTTC. This translates into CASSPGGTLGETQYF.

DNA for the CDR3: TGTGCCAGCAGTGAAGCTACTAGCTCCTACAATGAGCAGTTCTTC. The encoded protein is CASSEATSSYNEQFF. The V call is TRBV2, the J call TRBJ2-1, with D perhaps TRBD2 (5 bases). Germline CDR1 and CDR2: SNHLY and FYNNEI. This CDR3 has 15 amino acids. Trimming pared 0 bases from V and 0 bases from J, leaving 6 bases between.

The chain is built from TRBV12-5 and TRBJ2-1; 10 bases line up with TRBD2. This CDR3 comprises 14 residues. Germline CDR1 is LGHNT and CDR2 is FRNRAP. With V trimmed by 4 bases and J by 7 bases, 4 bases remained unmatched. The CDR3 sequence: CASGSSGGGNEQFF. The CDR3 DNA sequence: TGTGCTAGTGGTTCTAGCGGGGGAGGGAATGAGCAGTTCTTC.

This sequence joins TRBV19 and TRBJ1-1; 7 bases map to TRBD1. V lost 8 bases to trimming and J lost 4 bases; unmatched junction nucleotides: 7. The CDR3 runs 13 residues. Germline CDR1 reads LNHDA; CDR2 reads SQIVND (reference sequence). In DNA, the CDR3 is TGTGCCAGTGAAGGGGGCCTCGCCACTGAAGCTTTCTTT. Its protein product is CASEGGLATEAFF.

V is TRBV19 and J is TRBJ2-3; 9 nucleotides match TRBD1. The V segment lost 3 bases and the J segment 3 bases; nucleotides outside the gene matches: 7. Germline lookup yields CDR1 LNHDA and CDR2 SQIVND (reference sequence). The CDR3 consists of 16 residues. The DNA of the CDR3 is TGTGCCAGTAGTATCTTGGGACAGGGATTTACAGATACGCAGTATTTT. Translating it yields CASSILGQGFTDTQYF.

The chain is built from TRBV2 and TRBJ1-4, with D possibly TRBD1 on 5 matching bases. Deletions cut 10 bases from V and 1 base from J, with 22 bases between. CDR1 and CDR2 (germline): SNHLY, FYNNEI. The CDR3 extends over 17 amino acids. CDR3: CATLAGRAVGTNEKLFF. In DNA, the CDR3 is TGTGCCACCCTTGCAGGGAGGGCCGTCGGAACTAATGAAAAACTGTTTTTT.

The J gene is TRBJ1-5, the V gene TRBV1. TRBV1 is recorded as a pseudogene. The CDR3 is 16 residues long. The CDR3 sequence: CTSSPFPCYSNQPQHF. DNA for the CDR3: TGCACCAGCAGCCCCTTCCCCTGTTATAGCAATCAGCCCCAGCATTTT.

The V and J genes are TRBV18 and TRBJ1-1; 9 positions agree with TRBD1. The CDR3 spans 15 residues. V dropped 2 bases and J dropped 3; count of bases not matched to a gene: 4. CDR1 is KGHSH and CDR2 is LQKENI in the germline V gene. CDR3: CASSPGTGRDTEAFF. The CDR3 nucleotides are TGTGCCAGCTCACCAGGGACAGGGAGGGACACTGAAGCTTTCTTT.

V and J are TRBV24-1 and TRBJ1-5; D uncertain. The ends were cut back, 4 bases at V and 7 bases at J, with 7 bases in the middle. The CDR3 runs to 12 residues. The germline V gene encodes CDR1 KGHDR and CDR2 SFDVKD. The DNA of the CDR3 is TGTGCCACCAGTGACCCGGGACAGCCCCAGCATTTT. Translation gives CATSDPGQPQHF.

This chain joins TRBV4-1 and TRBJ2-1, with 11 bases matching TRBD2. This CDR3 has 16 amino acids. V was pared by 4 bases and J by 5 bases, with 7 bases of the junction left unmatched. Germline V gene lookup returns CDR1 MGHRA and CDR2 YSYEKL. The CDR3 here is CASSPAGTSGDNEQFF. In DNA, the CDR3 is TGCGCCAGCAGCCCGGCGGGGACTAGCGGAGACAATGAGCAGTTCTTC.

The chain joins TRBV28 to TRBJ1-1, with unresolved D. Between the trimmed V and J ends, which lost 3 bases and 7 bases, there was a span of 9 bases. Germline CDR1 MDHEN, CDR2 SYDVKM. The CDR3 has 12 residues. The CDR3 protein is CASSFFYGEAFF. The CDR3 region has the DNA TGTGCCAGCAGTTTCTTTTACGGTGAAGCTTTCTTT. The complete variable domain, with remaining parts taken from reference TRBV28 and TRBJ1-1, reads DVKVTQSSRYLVKRTGEKVFLECVQDMDHENMFWYRQDPGLGLRLIYFSYDVKMKEKGDIPEGYSVSREKKERFSLILESASTNQTSMYLCASSFFYGEAFFGQGTRLTVV.

This clone was detected a few times. V gene TRBV21-1 combines with J gene TRBJ1-3. TRBV21-1 is recorded as a pseudogene. The CDR3 covers 18 residues. CDR3 sequence (DNA): TGTGCCAGCAGCAAACTCTCGGGGAAGAGGGTCTCTGGAAACACCATATATTTT. It yields the protein CASSKLSGKRVSGNTIYF.

V gene TRBV19 combines with J gene TRBJ1-5, with 7 bases lining up with TRBD1. From germline, CDR1 is LNHDA and CDR2 SQIVND (reference sequence). J was trimmed by 0 bases and V by 1 base; bases with no gene match: 9. The CDR3 covers 18 residues. CDR3: CASSIVKGGGNSNQPQHF. CDR3 DNA: TGTGCCAGTAGTATAGTTAAAGGGGGCGGAAATAGCAATCAGCCCCAGCATTTT.